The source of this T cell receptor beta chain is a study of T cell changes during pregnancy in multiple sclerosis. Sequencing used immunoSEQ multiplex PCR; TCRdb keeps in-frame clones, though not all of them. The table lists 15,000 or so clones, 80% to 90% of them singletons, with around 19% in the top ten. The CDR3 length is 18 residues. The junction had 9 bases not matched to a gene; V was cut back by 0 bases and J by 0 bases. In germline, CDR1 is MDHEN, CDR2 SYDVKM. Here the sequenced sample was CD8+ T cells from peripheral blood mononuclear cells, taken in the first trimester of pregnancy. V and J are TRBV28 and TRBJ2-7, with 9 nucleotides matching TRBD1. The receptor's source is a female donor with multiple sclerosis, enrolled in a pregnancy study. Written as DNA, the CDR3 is TGTGCCAGCAGTTTATGCCTGGACAGGGGAATTGTCTCCTACGAGCAGTACTTC. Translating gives CASSLCLDRGIVSYEQYF.